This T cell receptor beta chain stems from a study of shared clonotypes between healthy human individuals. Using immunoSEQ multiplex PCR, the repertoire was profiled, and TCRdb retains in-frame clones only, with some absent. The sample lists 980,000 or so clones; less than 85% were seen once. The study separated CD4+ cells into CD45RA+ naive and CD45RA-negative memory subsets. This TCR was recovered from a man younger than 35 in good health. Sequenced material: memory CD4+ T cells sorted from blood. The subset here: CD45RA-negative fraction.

The CDR3 DNA reads as TGTGCCAGCAGCTTAGGGGCCCGGGGCCGCACAGATACGCAGTATTTT. Protein: CASSLGARGRTDTQYF. The chain uses TRBV7-2 and TRBJ2-3; D could derive from TRBD1 or TRBD2 (5 bases each). CDR1 is SGHTA, CDR2 FQGNSA, per germline. V was clipped by 1 base and J by 1 base, with 12 bases between them. The CDR3 consists of 16 residues.